This T cell receptor beta chain was sequenced in a study of blood T cells in healthy people across ages. This clonotype was recorded a few times. The second PCR ran roughly 6 to 11 cycles with a sample-barcoded 5' primer and J-beta primers. Unique molecular identifiers of 12 random nucleotides labeled each cDNA. MiXCR was run by TCRdb on the 5' RACE reads, yielding one entry per CDR3 protein. Of roughly 800,000 distinct CDR3 sequences listed, 25% are singletons. Isolation recovered at least 6 million PBMCs from every sample. Trimming removed 8 bases from V and 7 bases from J; junction bases left unmatched: 8. The CDR3 is made up of 14 amino acids. The same data also contributed to another study, on T cells of mothers and their children.

The clonotype originates from a boy aged 10-17 years in good health. J is TRBJ2-2 and V is TRBV12-3 or TRBV12-4; 9 nucleotides agree with TRBD1. Sample: blood. The CDR3 DNA follows: TGTGCCAGCGGGACCGACAGGGGGTTCGGGGAGCTGTTTTTT. Translation: CASGTDRGFGELFF.